The next 5 T cell receptor beta chains were all read from a single sample in a study of blood T cells in healthy people across ages. A second about 7 to 12 cycle PCR used barcoded and J-beta primers. TCRdb reprocessed the 5' RACE reads via MiXCR and lists one record per CDR3 protein. Altogether some 370,000 distinct CDR3 sequences are present, roughly half being singletons, with the ten largest covering under 65%. Sequencing was done on a sample of blood. The receptors come from a man aged 55 to 69 in good health.

The J gene is TRBJ2-3, the V gene TRBV29-1; 11 nucleotides agree with TRBD2. Unmatched junction bases numbered 6, after V lost 6 bases and J lost 4 bases. Germline V gives CDR1 SQVTM, CDR2 ANQGSEA. The CDR3 contains 14 residues. The CDR3: CSVTSGSGADTQYF. The CDR3 coding sequence is TGCAGCGTAACTAGCGGGAGTGGCGCAGATACGCAGTATTTT.

Many counts were recorded for this clonotype. The chain recombines TRBV12-3 or TRBV12-4 with TRBJ2-5, with a weak D call TRBD1 (6 bases). With 5 bases removed from V and 7 bases from J, the gap between germline ends came to 14 bases. This CDR3 has 13 amino acids. The CDR3: CASSPQEQGTQYF. Here the CDR3 DNA reads TGTGCCAGCAGTCCACAGGAACAGGGGACCCAGTACTTC.

This clonotype has only a few counts. The gene calls are TRBV18 and TRBJ2-5, with D perhaps TRBD2 (5 bases). The CDR3 is 12 amino acids. V lost 3 bases and J lost 11, with 13 bases in between. CDR1 is KGHSH and CDR2 is LQKENI in the germline V gene. In DNA form, the CDR3 reads TGTGCCAGCTCACCGGAGCGTAGGGAGCAGTACTTC. As protein: CASSPERREQYF.

This clonotype was seen many times. The chain is built from TRBV7-8 and TRBJ2-1; TRBD1 matches 10 bases. The CDR3 contains 17 residues. CDR1 is SGHVS, CDR2 FQNEAQ, per germline. Trimming took 6 bases from V and 4 from J; bases not matched to a gene: 12. The CDR3 sequence: CASRPRPGTGVYNEQFF. The CDR3 DNA reads TGTGCCAGCAGACCTCGCCCCGGGACAGGGGTTTACAATGAGCAGTTCTTC.

The genes are TRBV5-6 and TRBJ2-5; 13 nucleotides align to TRBD2. J lost 0 bases, V lost 4 bases, and 3 bases had no gene match. Germline-derived CDR1 and CDR2 are SGHDT and YYEEEE. This CDR3 contains 16 residues. The CDR3 protein is CASSVGLAGNQETQYF. The CDR3 DNA follows: TGTGCCAGCAGCGTGGGACTAGCGGGGAACCAAGAGACCCAGTACTTC.